Described below is a single T cell receptor (beta chain) sequence and its context. The antigen remains unidentified. The data are from a study of cytomegalovirus exposure and HLA in healthy donors. Whole-study results and caveats: According to the study, some 160 TCR beta chains were cytomegalovirus-associated.

Germline V gene data show CDR1 as MNHEY and CDR2 as SMNVEV (reference sequence). Trimming cost V 6 bases and J 5 bases, with 14 bases left between them. This CDR3 has 14 residues. Here immunoSEQ multiplex PCR was the method, and the copy in TCRdb shows in-frame clones only, minus some. The sample holds approximately 71,000 clones, about 95% seen once. The rearrangement uses TRBV27 and TRBJ2-1; TRBD2 might be the D (5 bases). The TCR sequence derives from a woman in her late teens or twenties in good health and CMV-seronegative. The sequencing input was PBMCs. CDR3: CASRPEARNNEQFF. CDR3 nucleotide sequence: TGTGCCAGCAGACCGGAGGCGAGGAACAATGAGCAGTTCTTC.